This T cell receptor beta chain appears in the sequencing data of a study of cytomegalovirus exposure and HLA in healthy donors. Study-wide findings and caveats: With later analysis, a missense DCLRE1C variant became linked to TCR beta V- and J-gene trimming.

This clone was seen just once. Its matching antigen is unknown. PCR primers comprised 60 Vbeta and 13 Jbeta primers. Data came from immunoSEQ multiplex PCR; TCRdb stores just in-frame clones and leaves some out. This sample has approximately 79,000 clones, with around 78% found just once. CDR3 size: 15 residues. Germline lookup yields CDR1 SGHRS and CDR2 YFSETQ. V trimming: 0 bases; J trimming: 4 bases; junction bases outside the gene matches: 6. The sequence was collected from a man between 40 and 49 years old in good health and CMV-seronegative. The sequenced sample consisted of PBMCs. The rearrangement uses TRBV5-1 and TRBJ2-5; TRBD2 aligns across 7 bases. The CDR3 protein is CASSLAPASGETQYF. The CDR3 DNA sequence: TGCGCCAGCAGCTTGGCCCCGGCTAGCGGAGAGACCCAGTACTTC.